These 25 T cell receptor beta chains came from one sample sequenced in a study of CD8 T cells in Susac syndrome. Reverse transcription of roughly 0.5 to 1 ug RNA was performed with random hexamers. One entry per CDR3 protein results from TCRdb running MiXCR on the immunoSEQ multiplex PCR reads. The repertoire holds 150,000 to 160,000 distinct CDR3 sequences, 85% to 95% seen once, with 0.16% in the top ten. The specimen was CD4+ T cells from PBMCs. These receptors originate from a human donor with Susac syndrome.

The chain employs TRBV27 and TRBJ1-1; D is undetermined. CDR1 MNHEY and CDR2 SMNVEV come from the germline V gene (reference sequence). V lost 3 bases, J lost 3 bases, and 8 bases lay in between. The CDR3 has 13 amino acids. CDR3 DNA sequence: TGTGCCAGCAGTTTTTTAGGAGACACTGAAGCTTTCTTT. Its protein is CASSFLGDTEAFF.

The V call is TRBV20-1, the J call TRBJ2-7; D unclear. CDR1 and CDR2 from the germline V gene are DFQATT and SNEGSKA (reference sequence). The V gene lost 5 bases and the J gene lost 1 base, with 15 bases spanning the gap. The CDR3 has 14 amino acids. Here the CDR3 reads CSAPFAARSYEQYF. The DNA for the CDR3 is TGCAGTGCTCCTTTCGCGGCCCGATCCTACGAGCAGTACTTC.

The gene calls are TRBV12-3 or TRBV12-4 and TRBJ1-2; D is possibly TRBD1 (5 bases). This CDR3 has 12 amino acids. The V end was cut by 6 bases, the J end by 6 bases, with 11 bases between. CDR3 in DNA: TGTGCCAGCAGGTCCGGGACCCATGGCTACACCTTC. This codes for CASRSGTHGYTF.

The chain recombines TRBV19 with TRBJ2-2, with 7 bases that match TRBD1. V dropped 3 bases and J dropped 2; count of bases not matched to a gene: 3. Germline lookup yields CDR1 LNHDA and CDR2 SQIVND (reference sequence). The CDR3 consists of 15 residues. The CDR3 nucleotides are TGTGCCAGTAGTATCCAGGGGGTCAACACCGGGGAGCTGTTTTTT. Translating gives CASSIQGVNTGELFF.

The chain joins TRBV19 to TRBJ2-7; D not resolved. The germline CDR1 and CDR2 sequences are LNHDA and SQIVND (reference sequence). CDR3 length: 12 residues. Trimming removed 5 bases from V and 3 bases from J, with 8 bases in between. The CDR3, as DNA: TGTGCCAGTAGTGCGCTAGGCTACGAGCAGTACTTC. Its translation: CASSALGYEQYF.

The CDR3 DNA reads TGTGCCAGCAGCAAACCAGGGTACACTGAAGCTTTCTTT. Its protein is CASSKPGYTEAFF. This chain joins TRBV9 and TRBJ1-1; TRBD1 might be the D (5 bases). The CDR3 has 13 residues. The V and J ends lost 4 bases and 3 bases respectively, with 10 bases between them. Germline V gene data show CDR1 as SGDLS and CDR2 as YYNGEE.

This clonotype appeared a few times. The chain carries TRBV2 and TRBJ1-5; D is undetermined. Trimming pared 4 bases from V and 6 bases from J, leaving 7 bases between. Looked up from germline, CDR1 is SNHLY and CDR2 is FYNNEI. This CDR3 is built from 12 residues. The CDR3 DNA reads as TGTGCCAGCAGTGGGGAAGGTCAGCCCCAGCATTTT. Translated, it gives CASSGEGQPQHF.

The sample holds one count of this clonotype. An end of the junction differs from the germline gene, which may be a read error. The V and J genes are TRBV18 and TRBJ2-5, with D possibly matching TRBD2 (5 bases). This CDR3 spans 13 amino acids. Looked up from germline, CDR1 is KGHSH and CDR2 is LQKENI. The CDR3 DNA follows: TGTACCAGCGCCCGGGAAGGTTGGGAGACCCAGTACTTC. Protein product: CTSAREGWETQYF.

This chain joins TRBV5-1 and TRBJ1-1, with D unclear. Deletions cut 0 bases from V and 0 bases from J, with 6 bases between. Looked up from germline, CDR1 is SGHRS and CDR2 is YFSETQ. This CDR3 has 14 residues. The CDR3 loop reads CASSLGVLNTEAFF. In nucleotides, the CDR3 is TGCGCCAGCAGCTTGGGTGTCCTGAACACTGAAGCTTTCTTT.

The chain has TRBV14 and TRBJ2-3; tentative D call: TRBD2 (5 bases). Germline CDR1 is SGHDN and CDR2 is FVKESK. The V gene lost 2 bases and the J gene lost 10 bases, with 16 bases spanning the gap. The CDR3 loop spans 14 amino acids. The CDR3 is CASSQSLLGGPQYF. The CDR3 coding sequence is TGTGCCAGCAGCCAATCGTTGCTCGGAGGTCCGCAGTATTTT.

V and J are TRBV18 and TRBJ1-4; D might be TRBD1 (5 bases). V dropped 3 bases and J dropped 8 bases, with 10 bases sitting between them. The CDR3 extends over 13 amino acids. The V gene's germline CDR1 is KGHSH and CDR2 LQKENI. CDR3 residues: CASSPGVQEKLFF. As DNA, the CDR3 is TGTGCCAGCTCACCGGGGGTTCAAGAAAAACTGTTTTTT.

This rearrangement joins TRBV29-1 to TRBJ2-3; D remains unclear. This CDR3 contains 12 residues. Germline values: CDR1 SQVTM, CDR2 ANQGSEA. The V end was cut by 7 bases, the J end by 4 bases, with 12 bases between. This CDR3 is CSGSSGSDTQYF. CDR3 bases: TGCAGCGGGTCAAGTGGGTCAGATACGCAGTATTTT.

The chain links TRBV6-5 to TRBJ2-1; D is undetermined. The V and J ends lost 0 bases and 2 bases respectively, with 11 bases between them. This CDR3 has 16 amino acids. The germline gives CDR1 MNHEY, CDR2 SVGAGI. In DNA, the CDR3 is TGTGCCAGCAGTTACTCAGGGAAGGGCGCCTACAATGAGCAGTTCTTC. It yields the protein CASSYSGKGAYNEQFF.

The chain couples TRBV9 to TRBJ1-6, with a possible D match to TRBD1 (6 bases). The germline CDR1 and CDR2 sequences are SGDLS and YYNGEE. The CDR3 loop spans 13 amino acids. V dropped 4 bases and J dropped 8 bases, with 10 bases sitting between them. The CDR3 is CASSTRQDSPLHF. CDR3 nucleotide sequence: TGTGCCAGCAGCACCAGACAGGATTCACCCCTCCACTTT.

The chain combines TRBV3-1 with TRBJ1-5, with D perhaps TRBD1 (5 bases). Trimming cost V 2 bases and J 3 bases, with 11 bases left between them. The V gene's germline CDR1 is LGHDT and CDR2 YNNKEL (reference sequence). This CDR3 is 15 amino acids long. Here the CDR3 reads CASSQRGGNNQPQHF. DNA of the CDR3: TGTGCCAGCAGCCAACGGGGGGGGAACAATCAGCCCCAGCATTTT.

The DNA of the CDR3 is TGTGCCATCAGGATTACTGGGACAGGAAGGGGCAATGAGCAGTTCTTC. It is translated as CAIRITGTGRGNEQFF. The chain carries TRBV10-3 and TRBJ2-1; 8 positions agree with TRBD1. The junction had 13 bases not matched to a gene; V was cut back by 6 bases and J by 6 bases. Germline CDR1 and CDR2: ENHRY and SYGVKD. CDR3 length equals 16 residues.

This CDR3 reads CASSQEGSTGELFF. The CDR3 region has the DNA TGTGCCAGCAGCCAAGAGGGGAGCACCGGGGAGCTGTTTTTT. The chain links TRBV3-1 to TRBJ2-2, with TRBD2 as a possible D gene (5 bases). CDR3 length: 14 amino acids. V was pared by 0 bases and J by 4 bases, with 6 bases between. Germline V lookup: CDR1 LGHDT, CDR2 YNNKEL (reference sequence).

This clonotype was seen a single time. The chain is built from TRBV29-1 and TRBJ1-3; 7 bases are a match to TRBD1. Germline loops: CDR1 SQVTM, CDR2 ANQGSEA. The CDR3 extends over 12 amino acids. V was pared by 8 bases and J by 2 bases, with 3 bases of the junction left unmatched. CDR3 sequence reads: CSFQGAGNTIYF. CDR3 coding DNA: TGCAGCTTCCAGGGGGCTGGAAACACCATATATTTT.

J is TRBJ2-3 and V is TRBV25-1; no clear D gene. CDR3 size: 11 residues. Per the germline V gene, CDR1 is MGHDK and CDR2 is SYGVNS. V was pared by 4 bases and J by 5 bases, with 4 bases between. The CDR3: CASSVIDTQYF. The CDR3 DNA is TGTGCCAGCAGTGTAATAGATACGCAGTATTTT.

The rearrangement uses TRBV7-2 and TRBJ1-1, with a possible D match to TRBD1 (5 bases). V was pared by 1 base and J by 4 bases, with 10 bases between. The CDR3 consists of 14 residues. Germline lookup yields CDR1 SGHTA and CDR2 FQGNSA. CDR3 nucleotides: TGTGCCAGCAGCTTAGATGCCGGGGCCACTGAAGCTTTCTTT. Encoded protein: CASSLDAGATEAFF.

CDR3: CASRRGQANTGELFF. In DNA, the CDR3 is TGTGCCAGCAGGAGAGGACAGGCGAACACCGGGGAGCTGTTTTTT. This sequence joins TRBV6-6 and TRBJ2-2, with TRBD1 matching 7 bases. Trimming took 6 bases from V and 0 from J; bases not matched to a gene: 4. CDR3 size: 15 residues. Germline-derived CDR1 and CDR2 are MNHNY and SVGAGI (reference sequence).

This clonotype was counted once. The V gene is TRBV7-2, the J gene TRBJ1-1; D not certain. The CDR3 spans 13 residues. V gave up 5 bases and J gave up 0 bases, with 7 bases separating them. CDR1 SGHTA and CDR2 FQGNSA come from the germline V gene. The CDR3 is CASSAALNTEAFF. The CDR3 DNA reads TGTGCCAGCAGCGCGGCGCTGAACACTGAAGCTTTCTTT.

The rearrangement uses TRBV5-1 and TRBJ1-5, with no clear D. CDR1 is SGHRS, CDR2 YFSETQ, per germline. Trimming removed 3 bases at V and 0 bases at J, with 7 bases between. This CDR3 comprises 14 residues. CDR3 loop: CASSSGVSNQPQHF. The CDR3 DNA reads TGCGCCAGCAGCTCGGGTGTTAGCAATCAGCCCCAGCATTTT.

This chain joins TRBV20-1 and TRBJ2-3; D is ambiguous. Germline values: CDR1 DFQATT, CDR2 SNEGSKA (reference sequence). The V gene lost 1 base and the J gene lost 6 bases, with 14 bases spanning the gap. The CDR3 runs to 14 residues. CDR3 DNA sequence: TGCAGTGCTAGAGGGAGTACAACCCAGGATACGCAGTATTTT. Translated: CSARGSTTQDTQYF.

This clonotype occurred a few times. The chain is built from TRBV12-3 or TRBV12-4 and TRBJ1-2; no clear D gene. The CDR3 covers 12 residues. Trimming took 7 bases from V and 1 from J, leaving 7 bases between them. CDR3 sequence: CASTRDNYGYTF. The CDR3 DNA reads as TGTGCCAGCACTAGAGATAACTATGGCTACACCTTC.